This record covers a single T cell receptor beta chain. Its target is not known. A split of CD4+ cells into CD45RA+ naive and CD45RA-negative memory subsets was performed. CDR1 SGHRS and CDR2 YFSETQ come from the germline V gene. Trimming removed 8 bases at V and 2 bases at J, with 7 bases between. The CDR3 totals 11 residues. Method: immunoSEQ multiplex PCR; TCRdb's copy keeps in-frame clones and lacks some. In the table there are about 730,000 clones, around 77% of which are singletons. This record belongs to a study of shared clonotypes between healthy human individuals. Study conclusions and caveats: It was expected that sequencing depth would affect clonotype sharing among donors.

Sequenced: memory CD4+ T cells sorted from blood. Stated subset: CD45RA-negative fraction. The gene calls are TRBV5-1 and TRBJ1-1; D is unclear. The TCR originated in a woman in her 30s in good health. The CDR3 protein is CASTANTEAFF. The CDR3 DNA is TGCGCCAGTACAGCAAACACTGAAGCTTTCTTT.